This TCR beta chain was sequenced in a study of T-cell memory formation after mild COVID-19. Note on this clonotype: Its antigen is not identified.

The CDR3 is 16 residues long. V was pared by 1 base and J by 1 base, with 12 bases between. CDR1 is SGHVS, CDR2 FNYEAQ, per germline. Constant-segment primers served in 5'RACE that generated TCR alpha and TCR beta cDNA libraries bearing sample barcodes and UMIs. TCRdb redid the calling of the 5' RACE reads with MiXCR, one entry per CDR3 protein. The sample lists around 320,000 distinct CDR3 sequences; just under 20% were seen once. Study-wide points: Balance between CD4 and CD8 was seen in clones contracting day 15 to 85, and a CD4+ lean was seen in later expanders. Among CD4+ contracting clones, most were CM and EM, and CD8+ ones EMRA. In pre-infection memory, a portion of responding clones appeared, which suggested that cross-reactive memory joined.

Sequencing input: PBMCs or a T cell subset sorted from them (not recorded which). This TCR came from a man aged 18 to 29 who had mild COVID-19 (a few samples of this study predate the infection). Cell type and time point are not known. This chain joins TRBV7-6 and TRBJ2-3; D could derive from TRBD1 or TRBD2 (7 bases each). The CDR3 loop reads CASSLDGRGRTDTQYF. CDR3 nucleotides: TGTGCCAGCAGCTTAGATGGGAGGGGGCGCACAGATACGCAGTATTTT.